This is a list of T cell receptor beta chains from one sample in a study of blood T cell repertoires in COVID-19. Profiled with immunoSEQ multiplex PCR; TCRdb holds only in-frame clones, not every one. The data show 95,000 to 110,000 clones, about four fifths seen once. Sequenced input: peripheral blood. All receptors derive from a man in his 60s with acute or convalescent COVID-19. Each CDR3 is given with its conserved first and last residue. Fields, in order: clone size, V gene, D gene, J gene, CDR3 protein, CDR3 DNA. A D gene is named only where the DNA matches it firmly. Not all rows give a size; the values are once, few, many and, for expanded clones, a class.

clone_size: NA; v_call: TRBV6-5; d_call: TRBD1; j_call: TRBJ1-1; cdr3_aa: CASIKGANTEAFF; cdr3_nt: TGTGCCAGCATTAAGGGGGCAAATACTGAAGCTTTCTTT
clone_size: few; v_call: TRBV11-3; d_call: NA; j_call: TRBJ2-1; cdr3_aa: CASSLTDNEQFF; cdr3_nt: TGTGCCAGCAGCTTAACGGACAATGAGCAGTTCTTC
clone_size: NA; v_call: TRBV13; d_call: TRBD2; j_call: TRBJ2-7; cdr3_aa: CASSLGQGLAGNEQYF; cdr3_nt: TGTGCCAGCAGCTTAGGCCAAGGATTAGCGGGAAACGAGCAGTACTTC
clone_size: NA; v_call: TRBV5-1; d_call: NA; j_call: TRBJ1-6; cdr3_aa: CASSLAFLSPLHF; cdr3_nt: TGCGCCAGCAGCTTGGCCTTTCTTTCACCCCTCCACTTT
clone_size: NA; v_call: TRBV30; d_call: TRBD1; j_call: TRBJ1-2; cdr3_aa: CAWLTAGTGVAF; cdr3_nt: TGTGCCTGGTTGACAGCCGGGACAGGGGTCGCCTTC
clone_size: NA; v_call: TRBV7-3; d_call: NA; j_call: TRBJ2-2; cdr3_aa: CASSFGGSGDANTGELFF; cdr3_nt: TGTGCCAGCAGCTTCGGAGGTAGCGGAGACGCGAACACCGGGGAGCTGTTTTTT
clone_size: NA; v_call: TRBV10-3; d_call: TRBD2; j_call: TRBJ2-1; cdr3_aa: CAMSSGRATDEQFF; cdr3_nt: TGTGCCATGAGTAGCGGGAGGGCCACGGATGAGCAGTTCTTC
clone_size: NA; v_call: TRBV11-2; d_call: TRBD2; j_call: TRBJ2-7; cdr3_aa: CASSLGLANEQYF; cdr3_nt: TGTGCCAGCAGCCTCGGACTAGCGAACGAGCAGTACTTC
clone_size: NA; v_call: TRBV6-5; d_call: NA; j_call: TRBJ1-1; cdr3_aa: CATHRDTLRPEAFF; cdr3_nt: TGTGCCACCCACCGGGACACCCTGAGGCCTGAAGCTTTCTTT
clone_size: NA; v_call: TRBV19; d_call: TRBD1; j_call: TRBJ2-7; cdr3_aa: CASRDRGNEQYF; cdr3_nt: TGTGCCAGCCGGGACAGGGGTAACGAGCAGTACTTC
clone_size: NA; v_call: TRBV9; d_call: NA; j_call: TRBJ2-2; cdr3_aa: CASSYRGGGGELFF; cdr3_nt: TGTGCCAGCAGCTACAGGGGAGGAGGCGGGGAGCTGTTTTTT
clone_size: once; v_call: TRBV4-2; d_call: TRBD2; j_call: TRBJ2-1; cdr3_aa: CASSQDGTSGTRRNEQFF; cdr3_nt: TGTGCCAGCAGCCAAGATGGAACTAGCGGGACTCGCCGCAATGAGCAGTTCTTC
clone_size: NA; v_call: TRBV5-4; d_call: TRBD1; j_call: TRBJ2-3; cdr3_aa: CASHRQGADTQYF; cdr3_nt: TGTGCCAGCCATAGACAGGGGGCAGATACGCAGTATTTT
clone_size: NA; v_call: TRBV10-3; d_call: NA; j_call: TRBJ1-6; cdr3_aa: CAIKPDSSYNSPLHF; cdr3_nt: TGTGCCATCAAGCCGGACAGCTCCTATAATTCACCCCTCCACTTT
clone_size: few; v_call: TRBV7-2; d_call: TRBD1; j_call: TRBJ2-7; cdr3_aa: CASSLQTGEGYEQYF; cdr3_nt: TGTGCCAGCAGCTTACAGACAGGGGAAGGCTACGAGCAGTACTTC
clone_size: NA; v_call: TRBV7-3; d_call: TRBD2; j_call: TRBJ2-1; cdr3_aa: CASSLMTSGGYEQFF; cdr3_nt: TGTGCCAGCAGCTTAATGACTAGCGGGGGGTATGAGCAGTTCTTC
clone_size: NA; v_call: TRBV24-1; d_call: NA; j_call: TRBJ2-3; cdr3_aa: CATSDDKTDTQYF; cdr3_nt: TGTGCCACCAGTGATGACAAGACAGATACGCAGTATTTT
clone_size: once; v_call: TRBV30; d_call: NA; j_call: TRBJ1-2; cdr3_aa: CAWSAGGGGYTF; cdr3_nt: TGTGCCTGGAGTGCGGGGGGGGGAGGCTACACCTTC
clone_size: NA; v_call: TRBV18; d_call: TRBD1; j_call: TRBJ2-5; cdr3_aa: CASSISTPGQGQETQYF; cdr3_nt: TGTGCCAGCTCTATATCTACCCCGGGACAGGGGCAAGAGACCCAGTACTTC
clone_size: NA; v_call: TRBV6-1; d_call: NA; j_call: TRBJ2-7; cdr3_aa: CASSDGTSGAYEQYF; cdr3_nt: TGTGCCAGCAGTGACGGGACAAGTGGGGCCTACGAGCAGTACTTC
clone_size: NA; v_call: TRBV7-9; d_call: NA; j_call: TRBJ1-3; cdr3_aa: CASSLAGGRNTIYF; cdr3_nt: TGTGCCAGCAGCTTAGCCGGCGGAAGAAACACCATATATTTT
clone_size: NA; v_call: TRBV7-3; d_call: TRBD1; j_call: TRBJ2-7; cdr3_aa: CASSAGTGVGEQYF; cdr3_nt: TGTGCCAGCAGCGCCGGGACAGGGGTAGGGGAGCAGTACTTC
clone_size: NA; v_call: TRBV9; d_call: NA; j_call: TRBJ1-5; cdr3_aa: CASSPGEGGNQPQHF; cdr3_nt: TGTGCCAGCAGCCCCGGGGAGGGGGGCAATCAGCCCCAGCATTTT
clone_size: once; v_call: TRBV29-1; d_call: TRBD1; j_call: TRBJ2-5; cdr3_aa: CSVDNGQAQETQYF; cdr3_nt: TGCAGCGTTGATAACGGACAGGCCCAAGAGACCCAGTACTTC
clone_size: NA; v_call: TRBV14; d_call: NA; j_call: TRBJ2-3; cdr3_aa: CASSQDLTDTQYF; cdr3_nt: TGTGCCAGCAGCCAAGACCTTACAGATACGCAGTATTTT
clone_size: once; v_call: TRBV27; d_call: NA; j_call: TRBJ2-1; cdr3_aa: CASSFSGVEQFF; cdr3_nt: TGTGCCAGCAGTTTCTCCGGGGTTGAGCAGTTCTTC
clone_size: few; v_call: TRBV4-1; d_call: NA; j_call: TRBJ1-2; cdr3_aa: CASSQEVGQFVYGYTF; cdr3_nt: TGCGCCAGCAGCCAAGAAGTTGGACAGTTCGTCTATGGCTACACCTTC
clone_size: NA; v_call: TRBV5-4; d_call: TRBD2; j_call: TRBJ2-7; cdr3_aa: CASSPGVGGEQYF; cdr3_nt: TGTGCCAGCAGCCCGGGTGTGGGAGGGGAGCAGTACTTC
clone_size: NA; v_call: TRBV29-1; d_call: NA; j_call: TRBJ2-1; cdr3_aa: CSVEGTVVNEQFF; cdr3_nt: TGCAGCGTTGAAGGGACAGTAGTGAATGAGCAGTTCTTC
clone_size: NA; v_call: TRBV9; d_call: TRBD2; j_call: TRBJ2-1; cdr3_aa: CASSAGLAGVSWNEQFF; cdr3_nt: TGTGCCAGCAGCGCCGGACTAGCGGGAGTGAGCTGGAATGAGCAGTTCTTC
clone_size: NA; v_call: TRBV19; d_call: NA; j_call: TRBJ1-6; cdr3_aa: CASGGFYNSPLHF; cdr3_nt: TGTGCCTCGGGGGGCTTCTATAATTCACCCCTCCACTTT
clone_size: once; v_call: TRBV14; d_call: NA; j_call: TRBJ2-5; cdr3_aa: CASSQVRGLGPETQYF; cdr3_nt: TGTGCCAGCAGCCAAGTACGGGGGTTAGGGCCGGAGACCCAGTACTTC
clone_size: NA; v_call: TRBV11-3; d_call: TRBD2; j_call: TRBJ2-1; cdr3_aa: CASSKGLAGDEQFF; cdr3_nt: TGTGCCAGCAGCAAGGGACTAGCGGGAGATGAGCAGTTCTTC
clone_size: NA; v_call: TRBV28; d_call: TRBD1; j_call: TRBJ2-7; cdr3_aa: CASSWDRVQYEQYF; cdr3_nt: TGTGCCAGCAGTTGGGACAGGGTACAGTACGAGCAGTACTTC
clone_size: few; v_call: TRBV11-2; d_call: NA; j_call: TRBJ1-4; cdr3_aa: CASSSWGGGKIFF; cdr3_nt: TGTGCCAGCAGCAGTTGGGGCGGGGGAAAAATCTTTTTT
clone_size: NA; v_call: TRBV7-8; d_call: TRBD2; j_call: TRBJ2-3; cdr3_aa: CASSQAASGRNTQYF; cdr3_nt: TGTGCCAGCAGCCAGGCGGCTAGCGGGCGGAATACGCAGTATTTT
clone_size: NA; v_call: TRBV3-1/TRBV3-2; d_call: TRBD1; j_call: TRBJ1-4; cdr3_aa: CASSDGQGGEKLFF; cdr3_nt: TGTGCCAGCAGCGACGGACAGGGCGGAGAAAAACTGTTTTTT
clone_size: NA; v_call: TRBV27; d_call: NA; j_call: TRBJ2-7; cdr3_aa: CASSFLWGATSTYEQYF; cdr3_nt: TGTGCCAGCAGTTTTCTTTGGGGCGCTACCTCGACCTACGAGCAGTACTTC
clone_size: once; v_call: TRBV6-2/TRBV6-3; d_call: TRBD1; j_call: TRBJ2-7; cdr3_aa: CASSPKPGQAFYEQYF; cdr3_nt: TGTGCCAGCAGTCCAAAACCGGGACAGGCTTTCTACGAGCAGTACTTC
clone_size: NA; v_call: TRBV28; d_call: NA; j_call: TRBJ2-2; cdr3_aa: CASSLVTGELFF; cdr3_nt: TGTGCCAGCAGTCTAGTCACCGGGGAGCTGTTTTTT
clone_size: NA; v_call: TRBV5-1; d_call: TRBD2; j_call: TRBJ2-2; cdr3_aa: CASSFSGRHTGELFF; cdr3_nt: TGCGCCAGCAGCTTTAGCGGGAGACACACCGGGGAGCTGTTTTTT
clone_size: NA; v_call: TRBV5-6; d_call: NA; j_call: TRBJ2-3; cdr3_aa: CASSSNADTQYF; cdr3_nt: TGTGCCAGCAGCTCGAACGCGGATACGCAGTATTTT
clone_size: NA; v_call: TRBV27; d_call: NA; j_call: TRBJ1-1; cdr3_aa: CASSQTVKNTEAFF; cdr3_nt: TGTGCCAGCTCTCAGACAGTAAAGAACACTGAAGCTTTCTTT
clone_size: NA; v_call: TRBV6-5; d_call: NA; j_call: TRBJ1-5; cdr3_aa: CASSYSQGGNQPQHF; cdr3_nt: TGTGCCAGCAGTTACTCGCAGGGTGGCAATCAGCCCCAGCATTTT
clone_size: NA; v_call: TRBV11-2; d_call: NA; j_call: TRBJ2-3; cdr3_aa: CASSLALTDTQYF; cdr3_nt: TGTGCCAGCAGCTTAGCCCTCACAGATACGCAGTATTTT
clone_size: NA; v_call: TRBV7-9; d_call: NA; j_call: TRBJ1-2; cdr3_aa: CASSRGGGVSYGYTF; cdr3_nt: TGTGCCAGCAGTCGAGGCGGAGGGGTGAGCTATGGCTACACCTTC
clone_size: NA; v_call: TRBV7-2; d_call: TRBD2; j_call: TRBJ2-7; cdr3_aa: CASSLEAGGLEEQYF; cdr3_nt: TGTGCCAGCAGCTTAGAGGCGGGAGGCCTCGAGGAGCAGTACTTC
clone_size: NA; v_call: TRBV10-3; d_call: TRBD2; j_call: TRBJ2-3; cdr3_aa: CAISLAGPTDTQYF; cdr3_nt: TGTGCCATCTCCCTAGCGGGGCCCACAGATACGCAGTATTTT
clone_size: NA; v_call: TRBV5-6; d_call: NA; j_call: TRBJ2-7; cdr3_aa: CASSSPPPDRNYEQYF; cdr3_nt: TGTGCCAGCAGCTCACCACCTCCGGACAGAAACTACGAGCAGTACTTC
clone_size: NA; v_call: TRBV11-3; d_call: TRBD2; j_call: TRBJ2-7; cdr3_aa: CASSLGLAVYEQYF; cdr3_nt: TGTGCCAGCAGCTTAGGCCTAGCGGTCTACGAGCAGTACTTC
clone_size: NA; v_call: TRBV28; d_call: NA; j_call: TRBJ1-6; cdr3_aa: CASGTTGLGDSPLHF; cdr3_nt: TGTGCCAGCGGAACTACAGGGCTGGGGGATTCACCCCTCCACTTT
clone_size: NA; v_call: TRBV10-3; d_call: TRBD1; j_call: TRBJ2-1; cdr3_aa: CAISGGQGARYEQFF; cdr3_nt: TGTGCCATCAGTGGGGGACAGGGGGCGAGGTATGAGCAGTTCTTC
clone_size: few; v_call: TRBV24-1; d_call: TRBD1; j_call: TRBJ1-2; cdr3_aa: CATSGGSDGYTF; cdr3_nt: TGTGCCACCTCAGGGGGCAGCGATGGCTACACCTTC
clone_size: NA; v_call: TRBV12-5; d_call: TRBD1; j_call: TRBJ1-1; cdr3_aa: CASGLQGVTEAFF; cdr3_nt: TGTGCTAGTGGTTTGCAGGGGGTGACTGAAGCTTTCTTT
clone_size: NA; v_call: TRBV24-1; d_call: NA; j_call: TRBJ2-3; cdr3_aa: CATSDPQLYTQYF; cdr3_nt: TGTGCCACCAGTGATCCCCAGTTATATACGCAGTATTTT